Each of the 10 T cell receptor beta chains below was sequenced from the same sample in a study of blood T cells in healthy people across ages. A J-beta primer mix and a sample-barcoded 5' primer were used in a second PCR of about 7 to 11 cycles. TCRdb ran MiXCR on the 5' RACE reads and lists one entry per CDR3 protein. The sample carries roughly 1.5 million distinct CDR3 sequences, 35% to 45% recorded once. Sequencing input: blood. These receptors all come from a woman younger than 30 in good health.

The chain carries TRBV28 and TRBJ1-2, with D maybe TRBD1 (5 bases). The CDR3 totals 17 residues. Germline V CDR1 and CDR2: MDHEN, SYDVKM. V gave up 2 bases and J gave up 4 bases, with 20 bases separating them. The CDR3 DNA is TGTGCCAGCAGTTTACCCCTAGGGGCAGGCCTGGGCTATGGCTACACCTTC. It is translated as CASSLPLGAGLGYGYTF.

The V call is TRBV4-3, the J call TRBJ2-1, with unresolved D. CDR3 length: 14 amino acids. Germline V gene data show CDR1 as LGHNA and CDR2 as YSLEER. V gave up 0 bases and J gave up 13 bases, with 16 bases separating them. CDR3 residues: CASSQELRQKTQFF. CDR3 DNA sequence: TGCGCCAGCAGCCAAGAACTGCGACAAAAGACCCAGTTCTTC.

This clonotype was seen a few times. The rearrangement joins TRBV25-1 to TRBJ2-1, with 8 positions matching TRBD2. The CDR3 has 12 residues. V was clipped by 4 bases and J by 8 bases; unmatched bases: 1. CDR1 and CDR2 (germline): MGHDK, SYGVNS. The CDR3 loop is CASSAGGDEQFF. The DNA of the CDR3 is TGTGCCAGCAGTGCCGGGGGGGATGAGCAGTTCTTC.

The rearrangement joins TRBV20-1 to TRBJ2-1; 8 bases map to TRBD2. This CDR3 region has 16 residues. Germline assignment: CDR1 DFQATT and CDR2 SNEGSKA (reference sequence). V shed 6 bases and J 1 base; nucleotides not matched to a gene: 11. The CDR3 region is CSARAQAGVSYNEQFF. The CDR3 DNA reads TGCAGTGCCCGGGCACAAGCGGGAGTATCCTACAATGAGCAGTTCTTC.

The chain links TRBV27 to TRBJ1-2, with D possibly matching TRBD1 (6 bases). Per the germline V gene, CDR1 is MNHEY and CDR2 is SMNVEV (reference sequence). The V and J ends lost 4 bases and 4 bases respectively, with 10 bases between them. There are 13 residues in the CDR3. The CDR3 DNA reads TGTGCCAGCAGTTACACAGGGAGCTATGGCTACACCTTC. Translation gives CASSYTGSYGYTF.

This clonotype was detected only a few times. The chain carries TRBV13 and TRBJ2-5; the match to TRBD1 covers 10 bases. CDR3 size: 15 residues. Per germline, CDR1 PRHDT and CDR2 FYEKMQ (reference sequence). J gave up 5 bases and V 5 bases, and 8 bases lay outside the gene matches. The CDR3 DNA reads TGTGCCAGCAGCACCCCGACAGGGGGCTTGGAGACCCAGTACTTC. Translating gives CASSTPTGGLETQYF. Complete variable domain (other parts from reference TRBV13 and TRBJ2-5): AAGVIQSPRHLIKEKRETATLKCYPIPRHDTVYWYQQGPGQDPQFLISFYEKMQSDKGSIPDRFSAQQFSDYHSELNMSSLELGDSALYFCASSTPTGGLETQYFGPGTRLLVL.

This clonotype was counted a few times. The chain carries TRBV7-6 and TRBJ2-5; 7 positions agree with TRBD1. The CDR3 is 14 residues long. V was pared by 5 bases and J by 2 bases, with 5 bases of the junction left unmatched. Germline loops: CDR1 SGHVS, CDR2 FNYEAQ. The CDR3 nucleotides read TGTGCCAGCAGCCCTAACAGGGGACAAGAGACCCAGTACTTC. Translated: CASSPNRGQETQYF.

The CDR3 here is CASSQGRGKVNTEAFF. In DNA form, the CDR3 reads TGCGCCAGCAGCCAGGGCAGGGGGAAGGTGAACACTGAAGCTTTCTTT. This rearrangement joins TRBV4-1 to TRBJ1-1, with 7 positions matching TRBD1. V shed 3 bases and J 0 bases; nucleotides not matched to a gene: 7. Germline V gene data show CDR1 as MGHRA and CDR2 as YSYEKL. CDR3 size: 16 residues.

This clonotype was picked up a small number of times. The CDR3 DNA is TGTGCCAGCTCACCGGGCAGGGAGGCTAACTATGGCTACACCTTC. Amino acid sequence: CASSPGREANYGYTF. The chain is built from TRBV18 and TRBJ1-2, with D possibly matching TRBD1 (5 bases). Germline loops: CDR1 KGHSH, CDR2 LQKENI. CDR3 length: 15 residues. V lost 3 bases to trimming and J lost 0 bases, with 11 bases between them.

Of note for this clonotype: Mismatch with germline at one junction end may stem from a read error. V and J are TRBV27 and TRBJ2-5; D is ambiguous. Germline CDR1 reads MNHEY; CDR2 reads SMNVEV (reference sequence). This CDR3 has 13 amino acids. CDR3 in amino acids: CASSLWFQETQYF. Here the CDR3 DNA reads TGCGCCAGCAGCTTGTGGTTCCAAGAGACCCAGTACTTC.